This T cell receptor beta chain was documented in a study of cytomegalovirus exposure and HLA in healthy donors. Points from the study as a whole: Rare sequences made up most TCRs, while some public TCRs were found in many donors. The authors later linked a missense DCLRE1C variant to TCR beta V- and J-gene trimming. Productive rates of about 90% or about 30% were seen for most TCR beta V segments in an earlier analysis. There were 150 to 200 TCR beta chains listed as cytomegalovirus-associated.

The PCR had 60 Vbeta and 13 Jbeta primers. Profiled with immunoSEQ multiplex PCR; TCRdb holds only in-frame clones, not every one. The profile shows 200,000 to 250,000 clones, roughly 80% of them singletons. Concerning this clone itself: What it recognizes is unknown.

With V trimmed by 5 bases and J by 9 bases, 6 bases remained unmatched. CDR3 length equals 13 residues. Germline CDR1 reads LNHDA; CDR2 reads SQIVND (reference sequence). V and J are TRBV19 and TRBJ2-1, with 8 bases identical to TRBD2. The sample taken for sequencing was PBMCs. The TCR originated in a woman between 35 and 50 years old in good health and CMV-seropositive. CDR3 sequence reads: CASSVLAGIEQFF. The CDR3, as DNA: TGTGCCAGTAGTGTCTTAGCGGGGATTGAGCAGTTCTTC.